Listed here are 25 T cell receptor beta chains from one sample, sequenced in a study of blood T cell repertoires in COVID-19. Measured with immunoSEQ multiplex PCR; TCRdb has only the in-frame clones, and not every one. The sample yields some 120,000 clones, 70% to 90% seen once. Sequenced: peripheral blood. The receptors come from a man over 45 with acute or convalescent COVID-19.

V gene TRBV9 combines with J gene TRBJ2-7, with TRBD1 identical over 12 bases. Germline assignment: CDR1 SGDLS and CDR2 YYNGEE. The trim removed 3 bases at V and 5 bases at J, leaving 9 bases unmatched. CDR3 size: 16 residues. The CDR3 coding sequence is TGTGCCAGCAGCGCCATGACCGGGACAGGGGGCGACGAGCAGTACTTC. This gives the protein CASSAMTGTGGDEQYF.

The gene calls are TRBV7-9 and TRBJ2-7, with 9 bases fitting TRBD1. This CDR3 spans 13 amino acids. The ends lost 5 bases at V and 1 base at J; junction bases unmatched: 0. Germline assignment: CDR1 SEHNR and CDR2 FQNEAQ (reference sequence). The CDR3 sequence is CASSGTGSYEQYF. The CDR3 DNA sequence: TGTGCCAGCAGCGGGACAGGGTCCTACGAGCAGTACTTC.

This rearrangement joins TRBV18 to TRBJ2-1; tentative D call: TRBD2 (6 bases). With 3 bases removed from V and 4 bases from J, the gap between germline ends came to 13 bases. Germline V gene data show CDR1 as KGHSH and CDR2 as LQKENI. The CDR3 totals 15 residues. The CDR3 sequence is CASSPRVAGYNEQFF. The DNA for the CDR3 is TGTGCCAGCTCACCCCGTGTTGCGGGGTACAATGAGCAGTTCTTC.

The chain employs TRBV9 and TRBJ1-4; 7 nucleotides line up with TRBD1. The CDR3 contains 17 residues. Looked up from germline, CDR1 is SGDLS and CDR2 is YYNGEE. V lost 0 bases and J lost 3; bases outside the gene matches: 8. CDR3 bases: TGTGCCAGCAGCGTAGCCACGTCGACAGGGCCTAATGAAAAACTGTTTTTT. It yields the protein CASSVATSTGPNEKLFF.

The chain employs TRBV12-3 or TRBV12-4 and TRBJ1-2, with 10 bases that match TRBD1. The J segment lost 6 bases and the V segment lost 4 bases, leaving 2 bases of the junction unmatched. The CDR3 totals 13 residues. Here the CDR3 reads CASSSTGGHGYTF. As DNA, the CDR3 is TGTGCCAGCAGTTCGACAGGGGGCCATGGCTACACCTTC.

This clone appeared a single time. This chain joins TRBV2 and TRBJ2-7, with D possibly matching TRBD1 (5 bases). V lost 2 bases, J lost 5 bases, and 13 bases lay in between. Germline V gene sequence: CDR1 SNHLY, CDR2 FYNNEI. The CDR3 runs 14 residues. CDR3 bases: TGTGCCAGCAGTGAACTTCCAGGGCAAGACGAGCAGTACTTC. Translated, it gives CASSELPGQDEQYF.

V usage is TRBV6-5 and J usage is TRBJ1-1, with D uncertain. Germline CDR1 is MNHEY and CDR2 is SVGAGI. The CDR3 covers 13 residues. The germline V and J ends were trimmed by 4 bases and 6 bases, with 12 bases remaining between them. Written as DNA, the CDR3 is TGTGCCAGCAGTTCCCGGACTACTCCTGAAGCTTTCTTT. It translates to CASSSRTTPEAFF.

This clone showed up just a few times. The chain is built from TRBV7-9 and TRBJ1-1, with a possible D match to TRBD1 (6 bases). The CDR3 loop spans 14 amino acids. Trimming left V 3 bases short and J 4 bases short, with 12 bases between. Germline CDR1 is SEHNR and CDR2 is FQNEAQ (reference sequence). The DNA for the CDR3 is TGTGCCAGCAGCTTTACCGGGACAAGCACTGAAGCTTTCTTT. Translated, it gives CASSFTGTSTEAFF.

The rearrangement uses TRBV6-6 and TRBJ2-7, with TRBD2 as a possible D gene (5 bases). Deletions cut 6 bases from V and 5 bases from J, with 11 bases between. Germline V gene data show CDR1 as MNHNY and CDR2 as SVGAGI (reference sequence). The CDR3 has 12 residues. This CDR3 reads CASSIREDEQYF. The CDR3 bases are TGTGCCAGCAGCATACGGGAAGACGAGCAGTACTTC.

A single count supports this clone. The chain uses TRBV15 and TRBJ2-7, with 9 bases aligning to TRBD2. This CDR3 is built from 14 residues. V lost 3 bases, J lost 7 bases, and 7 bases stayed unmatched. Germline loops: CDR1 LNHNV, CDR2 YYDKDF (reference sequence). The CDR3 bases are TGTGCCACCAGCAGCACAGTGCTAGCGGGAGAGCAGTACTTC. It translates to CATSSTVLAGEQYF.

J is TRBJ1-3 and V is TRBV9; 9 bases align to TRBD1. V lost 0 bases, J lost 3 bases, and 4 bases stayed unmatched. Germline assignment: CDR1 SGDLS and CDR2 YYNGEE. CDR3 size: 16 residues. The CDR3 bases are TGTGCCAGCAGCGTAGACATGACAGGGGGTGGAAACACCATATATTTT. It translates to CASSVDMTGGGNTIYF. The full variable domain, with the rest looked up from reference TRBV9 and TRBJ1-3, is DSGVTQTPKHLITATGQRVTLRCSPRSGDLSVYWYQQSLDQGLQFLIQYYNGEERAKGNILERFSAQQFPDLHSELNLSSLELGDSALYFCASSVDMTGGGNTIYFGEGSWLTVV.

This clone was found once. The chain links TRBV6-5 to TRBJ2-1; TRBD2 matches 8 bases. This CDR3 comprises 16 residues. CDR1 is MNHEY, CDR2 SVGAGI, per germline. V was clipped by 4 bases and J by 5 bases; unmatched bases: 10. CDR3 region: CASSSAREDSNNEQFF. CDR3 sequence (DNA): TGTGCCAGCAGTTCGGCGCGGGAGGACAGTAACAATGAGCAGTTCTTC.

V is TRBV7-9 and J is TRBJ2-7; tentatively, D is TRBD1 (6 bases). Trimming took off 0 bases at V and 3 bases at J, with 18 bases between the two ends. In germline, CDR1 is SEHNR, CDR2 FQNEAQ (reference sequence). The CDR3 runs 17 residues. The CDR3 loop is CASSLAGGDSRIYEQYF. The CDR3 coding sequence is TGTGCCAGCAGCTTAGCAGGGGGAGACAGTCGGATCTACGAGCAGTACTTC.

DNA of the CDR3: TGTGCCTGGAGTGGAATACAGGGCCCCGTCACAGATACGCAGTATTTT. This codes for CAWSGIQGPVTDTQYF. The chain uses TRBV30 and TRBJ2-3; D is possibly TRBD1 (6 bases). The CDR3 has 16 residues. Per germline, CDR1 GTSNPN and CDR2 SVGIG (reference sequence). V was pared by 1 base and J by 2 bases, with 16 bases between.

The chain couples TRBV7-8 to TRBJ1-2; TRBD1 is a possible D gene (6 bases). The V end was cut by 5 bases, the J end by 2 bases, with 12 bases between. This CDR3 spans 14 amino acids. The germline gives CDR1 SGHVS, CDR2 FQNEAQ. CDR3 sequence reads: CASSPPDRNYGYTF. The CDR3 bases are TGTGCCAGCAGCCCTCCAGACAGGAACTATGGCTACACCTTC. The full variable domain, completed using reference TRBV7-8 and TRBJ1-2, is GAGVSQSPRYKVAKRGQDVALRCDPISGHVSLFWYQQALGQGPEFLTYFQNEAQLDKSGLPSDRFFAERPEGSVSTLKIQRTQQEDSAVYLCASSPPDRNYGYTFGSGTRLTVV.

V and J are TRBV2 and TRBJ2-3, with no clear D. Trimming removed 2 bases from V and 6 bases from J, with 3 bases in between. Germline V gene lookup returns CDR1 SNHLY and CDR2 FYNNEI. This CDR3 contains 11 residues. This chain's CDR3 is CASSERDTQYF. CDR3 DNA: TGTGCCAGCAGTGAACGGGATACGCAGTATTTT.

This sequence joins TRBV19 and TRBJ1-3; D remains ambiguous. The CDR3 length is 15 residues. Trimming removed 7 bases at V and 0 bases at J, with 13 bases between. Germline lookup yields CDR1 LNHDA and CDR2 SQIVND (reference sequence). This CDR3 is CASTPRARSGNTIYF. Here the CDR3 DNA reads TGTGCCAGTACCCCAAGAGCGCGCTCTGGAAACACCATATATTTT.

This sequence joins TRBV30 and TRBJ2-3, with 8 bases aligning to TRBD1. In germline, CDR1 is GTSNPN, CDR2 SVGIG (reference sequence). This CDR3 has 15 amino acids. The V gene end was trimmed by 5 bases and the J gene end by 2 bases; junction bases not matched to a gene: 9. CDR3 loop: CAWGRGRRDTDTQYF. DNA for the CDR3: TGTGCCTGGGGCAGGGGGCGAAGAGACACAGATACGCAGTATTTT.

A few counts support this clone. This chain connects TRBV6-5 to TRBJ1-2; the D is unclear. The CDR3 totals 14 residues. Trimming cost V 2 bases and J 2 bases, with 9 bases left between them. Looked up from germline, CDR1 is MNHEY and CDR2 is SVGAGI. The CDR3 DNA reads TGTGCCAGCAGTTACCGAGACACCAACTATGGCTACACCTTC. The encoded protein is CASSYRDTNYGYTF.

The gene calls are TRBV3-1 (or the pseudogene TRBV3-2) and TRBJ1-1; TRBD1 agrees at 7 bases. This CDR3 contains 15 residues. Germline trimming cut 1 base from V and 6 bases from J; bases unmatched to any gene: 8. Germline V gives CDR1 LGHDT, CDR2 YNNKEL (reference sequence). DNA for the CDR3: TGTGCCAGCAGCCAAGGGACAGGTCTATTCTCTGAAGCTTTCTTT. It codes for CASSQGTGLFSEAFF.

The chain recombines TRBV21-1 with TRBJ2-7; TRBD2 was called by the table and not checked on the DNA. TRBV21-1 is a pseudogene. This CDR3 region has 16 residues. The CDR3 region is CASSKFTSRETYEQYF. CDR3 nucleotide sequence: TGTGCCAGCAGCAAATTCACCTCGCGGGAGACCTACGAGCAGTACTTC.

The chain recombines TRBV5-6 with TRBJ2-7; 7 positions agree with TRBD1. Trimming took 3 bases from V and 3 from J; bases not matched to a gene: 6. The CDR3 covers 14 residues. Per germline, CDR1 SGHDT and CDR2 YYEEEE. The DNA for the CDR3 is TGTGCCAGCAGCTGGGGACAGTCTTACTACGAGCAGTACTTC. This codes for CASSWGQSYYEQYF.

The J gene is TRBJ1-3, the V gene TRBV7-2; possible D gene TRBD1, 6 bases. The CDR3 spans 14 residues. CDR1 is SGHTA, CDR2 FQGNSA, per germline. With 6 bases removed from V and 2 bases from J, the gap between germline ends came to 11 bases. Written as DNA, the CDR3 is TGTGCCAGCAGTTCACAGGGAGCTGGAAACACCATATATTTT. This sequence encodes CASSSQGAGNTIYF.

The DNA for the CDR3 is TGTGCCAGTAGTAAAAACCGAGAGCGGGCCCGCACCGGGGAGCTGTTTTTT. It translates to CASSKNRERARTGELFF. J is TRBJ2-2 and V is TRBV19; possible D gene TRBD2, 6 bases. Germline V CDR1 and CDR2: LNHDA, SQIVND (reference sequence). CDR3 length equals 17 residues. V lost 4 bases, J lost 4 bases, and 19 bases lay in between.

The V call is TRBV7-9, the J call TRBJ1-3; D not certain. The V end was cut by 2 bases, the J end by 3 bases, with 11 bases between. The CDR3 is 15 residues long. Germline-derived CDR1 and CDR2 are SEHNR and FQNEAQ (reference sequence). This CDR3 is CASSLWEGIGNTIYF. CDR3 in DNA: TGTGCCAGCAGCTTATGGGAGGGTATTGGAAACACCATATATTTT. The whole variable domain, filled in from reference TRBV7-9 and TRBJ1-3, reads DTGVSQNPRHKITKRGQNVTFRCDPISEHNRLYWYRQTLGQGPEFLTYFQNEAQLEKSRLLSDRFSAERPKGSFSTLEIQRTEQGDSAMYLCASSLWEGIGNTIYFGEGSWLTVV.